These 11 T cell receptor beta chains were all obtained from the same sample, sequenced in a study of blood T cell repertoires in COVID-19. Sequencing used immunoSEQ multiplex PCR; TCRdb keeps in-frame clones, though not all of them. The sample includes under 300,000 clones, around 90% of them seen just once. The specimen sequenced was PBMCs or T cells enriched from blood (not recorded which). Every receptor here comes from a woman aged 30 to 39 with acute COVID-19.

The V and J genes are TRBV30 and TRBJ1-3; D ambiguous. There are 11 residues in the CDR3. Trimming removed 4 bases at V and 4 bases at J, with 5 bases between. Germline V CDR1 and CDR2: GTSNPN, SVGIG (reference sequence). CDR3 bases: TGTGCCTGGACAGGAGGAAACACCATATATTTT. Translated, it gives CAWTGGNTIYF.

This sequence joins TRBV11-2 and TRBJ1-2; D remains ambiguous. This CDR3 spans 14 amino acids. The V end was cut by 6 bases, the J end by 8 bases, with 19 bases between. Germline lookup yields CDR1 SGHAT and CDR2 FQNNGV. CDR3 loop: CASSYYSGRGGYTF. CDR3 DNA sequence: TGTGCCAGCAGTTACTATTCAGGACGGGGAGGCTACACCTTC.

The chain is built from TRBV11-2 and TRBJ1-1; possibly TRBD1 for D (5 bases). V was trimmed by 4 bases and J by 6 bases, leaving 15 bases between them. The CDR3 loop spans 14 amino acids. In germline, CDR1 is SGHAT, CDR2 FQNNGV. CDR3 nucleotide sequence: TGTGCCAGCAGCTCGCCCGGGACTAACCCTGAAGCTTTCTTT. Protein: CASSSPGTNPEAFF.

The V and J genes are TRBV12-3 or TRBV12-4 and TRBJ2-3; D gene ambiguous. The CDR3 is 12 residues long. Trimming stripped 6 bases from V and 5 bases from J, with 9 bases between. The CDR3 region has the DNA TGTGCCAGCAGGCGAGAGGAAGATACGCAGTATTTT. Its translation: CASRREEDTQYF.

This clone showed up just once. This CDR3 is CASSLVDNIYNEQFF. In DNA form, the CDR3 reads TGTGCCAGCAGCTTGGTTGACAACATCTACAATGAGCAGTTCTTC. V gene TRBV5-5 combines with J gene TRBJ2-1; no firm D call. Trimming removed 0 bases from V and 3 bases from J, with 10 bases in between. The CDR3 spans 15 residues. Germline V lookup: CDR1 SGHKS, CDR2 YYEKEE (reference sequence).

The CDR3 nucleotides read TGCGCCAGCAGCTTGGCCGTGGGCAGCTCCTACAATGAGCAGTTCTTC. This encodes CASSLAVGSSYNEQFF. V usage is TRBV5-1 and J usage is TRBJ2-1; D unclear. The V end was cut by 0 bases, the J end by 0 bases, with 10 bases between. Per the germline V gene, CDR1 is SGHRS and CDR2 is YFSETQ. The CDR3 runs to 16 residues.

The chain joins TRBV7-2 to TRBJ2-7, with 11 bases identical to TRBD1. Looked up from germline, CDR1 is SGHTA and CDR2 is FQGNSA. The J segment lost 6 bases and the V segment lost 5 bases, leaving 6 bases of the junction unmatched. The CDR3 runs to 14 residues. This chain's CDR3 is CASSLGTGGAEQYF. The CDR3 DNA reads TGTGCCAGCAGCCTGGGGACAGGGGGGGCCGAGCAGTACTTC.

This sequence joins TRBV27 and TRBJ1-5; maybe TRBD1 (6 bases). The V gene lost 5 bases and the J gene lost 3 bases, with 14 bases spanning the gap. Per germline, CDR1 MNHEY and CDR2 SMNVEV (reference sequence). This CDR3 region has 15 residues. This chain's CDR3 is CASSTPRDTNQPQHF. In DNA, the CDR3 is TGTGCCAGCAGTACCCCCCGGGACACCAATCAGCCCCAGCATTTT.

This chain uses TRBV29-1 with TRBJ2-3; 12 nucleotides match TRBD2. Germline CDR1 and CDR2: SQVTM and ANQGSEA. V was clipped by 8 bases and J by 3 bases; unmatched bases: 9. This CDR3 is 15 amino acids long. The CDR3 bases are TGCAGCTTTACCCGGACTAGCGGGACAACAGATACGCAGTATTTT. This sequence encodes CSFTRTSGTTDTQYF.

The V gene is TRBV2, the J gene TRBJ2-7; maybe TRBD2 (5 bases). Germline V lookup: CDR1 SNHLY, CDR2 FYNNEI. The CDR3 runs 13 residues. V was clipped by 10 bases and J by 3 bases, with 16 bases between them. The CDR3 DNA reads TGTGCCATCCTCGAGGAGGACCTCTACGAGCAGTACTTC. Protein product: CAILEEDLYEQYF.

This chain uses TRBV27 with TRBJ2-7, with TRBD1 as a possible D gene (6 bases). The germline V and J ends were trimmed by 1 base and 1 base, with 14 bases remaining between them. The CDR3 runs 16 residues. Germline CDR1 MNHEY, CDR2 SMNVEV (reference sequence). The CDR3 nucleotides read TGTGCCAGCAGTTTATTTCAGGGGAAGGGGTCCTACGAGCAGTACTTC. This codes for CASSLFQGKGSYEQYF.